This T cell receptor (beta chain) derives from a study of CD8+CD57+ T cells in acquired aplastic anemia. Study outcomes and limitations: Patients versus controls showed no significant CD8+ Simpson's diversity difference. Patients and controls were found to share twenty-nine CD8+ CDR3 sequences.

As for this clonotype: Its antigen is not identified.

Individuals selected for sequencing had exhibited CD8+CD57+ cell expansion on flow cytometry. With no exception, the patients had severe acquired aplastic anemia. Patients had undergone no therapy by the time their blood was sampled. TCR beta VDJ and CDR3 were profiled, and genomic DNA was the template. TCRdb redid the calling of the reads with MiXCR, one entry per CDR3 protein. The sample includes hundreds of thousands of distinct CDR3 sequences, around 33% of them seen just once. The CDR3 spans 16 residues. The ends were cut back, 1 base at V and 2 bases at J, with 14 bases in the middle. In germline, CDR1 is SGDLS, CDR2 YYNGEE.

Sequenced material: sorted CD4+, CD8+, or CD8+CD57+ T cells (not recorded which) from PBMCs. The receptor's source is a human donor with aplastic anemia. V gene TRBV9 combines with J gene TRBJ2-3; D is perhaps TRBD2 (5 bases). The CDR3 sequence: CASSVKEGAFTDTQYF. CDR3 coding DNA: TGTGCCAGCAGCGTAAAAGAGGGAGCCTTCACAGATACGCAGTATTTT.